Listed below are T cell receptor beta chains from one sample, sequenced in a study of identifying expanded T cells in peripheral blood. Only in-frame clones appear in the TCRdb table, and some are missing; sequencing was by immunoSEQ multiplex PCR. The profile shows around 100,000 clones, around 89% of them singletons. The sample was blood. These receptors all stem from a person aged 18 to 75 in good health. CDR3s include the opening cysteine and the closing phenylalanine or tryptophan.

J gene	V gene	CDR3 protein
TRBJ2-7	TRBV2	CASSDFGTSYEQYF
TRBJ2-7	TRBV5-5	CASSLGPGTGLSYEQYF
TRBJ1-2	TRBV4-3	CASSQDAQGFKIEGYTF
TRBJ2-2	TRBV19	CASSIVFRQQNTGELFF
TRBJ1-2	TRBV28	CASNQDGGPYGYTF
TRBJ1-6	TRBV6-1	CASSGTDYNSPLHF
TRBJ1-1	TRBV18	CASSPKSHTEAFF
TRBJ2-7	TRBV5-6	CASSSDSATYEQYF
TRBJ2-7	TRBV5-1	CASSLDGPEDEQYF
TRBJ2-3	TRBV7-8	CASSSGLAGLITDTQYF
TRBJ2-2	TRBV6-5	CASSYSGGISAGELFF
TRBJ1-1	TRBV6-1	CASMGIMNTEAFF
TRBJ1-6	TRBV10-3	CAIGKGEFFRGSPLHF
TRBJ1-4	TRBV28	CASSTDRATNEKLFF
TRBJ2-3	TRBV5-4	CASSAGTSGGAKYF
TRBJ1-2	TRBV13	CASSSSPYGYTF
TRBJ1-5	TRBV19	CASSPGRGSNQPQHF
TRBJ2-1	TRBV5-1	CASSPLDRPYNEQFF
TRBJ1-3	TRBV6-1	CASSAPGGGGNTIYF
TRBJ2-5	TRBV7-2	CASSGTSGGVETQYF
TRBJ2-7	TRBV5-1	CASSLKGTGSYEQYF
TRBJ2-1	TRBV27	CASSFQTGSYNEQFF
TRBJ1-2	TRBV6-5	CASSQGTGDLGYTF
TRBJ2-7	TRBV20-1	CSALGPVEQYF
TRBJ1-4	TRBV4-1	CASSQGGKKGEKLFF
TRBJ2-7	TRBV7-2	CASTPRGAGQYF
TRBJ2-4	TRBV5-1	CASSPWGENIQYF
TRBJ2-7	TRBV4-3	CASSHTLNYEQYF